This T cell receptor (beta chain) came from a study of type 1 regulatory T cells. Study overall: T-allo10 is an in vitro-generated, Tr1-enriched CD4 T cell product specific for alloantigen. Whole-study results and caveats: Compared with non-type 1 regulatory T cells, type 1 regulatory T cells showed a more restricted TCR repertoire.

Germline lookup yields CDR1 SGHTA and CDR2 FQGNSA. With V trimmed by 0 bases and J by 7 bases, 11 bases remained unmatched. This CDR3 comprises 17 residues. TCRdb itself ran the reads through MiXCR, one entry per CDR3 protein. The sample consists of about 65,000 distinct CDR3 sequences, around 49% of them appearing once. This clonotype was seen more than once but under ten times. Its antigen is currently unknown. The chain recombines TRBV7-2 with TRBJ2-1; TRBD1 agrees at 8 bases. The TCR originated in a human donor in good health. Material for sequencing was cultured non-Tr1 T cells, either the whole culture or a sorted T cell fraction (not recorded which). CDR3 sequence reads: CASSLAFYGTGKNEQFF. The CDR3 DNA sequence: TGTGCCAGCAGCTTAGCCTTTTATGGGACAGGAAAAAATGAGCAGTTCTTC. The variable domain in full, with the rest retrieved from reference TRBV7-2 and TRBJ2-1, is GAGVSQSPSNKVTEKGKDVELRCDPISGHTALYWYRQSLGQGLEFLIYFQGNSAPDKSGLPSDRFSAERTGGSVSTLTIQRTQQEDSAVYLCASSLAFYGTGKNEQFFGPGTRLTVL.